Listed below are T cell receptor beta chains from one sample, sequenced in a study of OX40 agonist ivuxolimab in advanced cancers. The repertoire was sequenced with immunoSEQ multiplex PCR; TCRdb's copy has only in-frame clones and lacks some. The data show fewer than 25,000 clones, around 90% seen once. The material sequenced was CD4+ or CD8+ T cells sorted from blood, taken in a trial of the OX40 agonist ivuxolimab. The receptors shown here come from an adult with an advanced solid tumor such as melanoma, head and neck, liver or kidney cancer. Each CDR3 is given with its conserved first and last residue. D genes are given only for firm matches. Only part of the rows carry a size: once, few, many, or a class if the clone is expanded.

>.|.|TRBJ1-1|TRBV19
CASKVRTEAFF
TGTGCCAGTAAGGTGCGAACTGAAGCTTTCTTT
>.|.|TRBJ1-4|TRBV28
CASRRTVNEKLFF
TGTGCCAGCAGAAGGACGGTAAATGAAAAACTGTTTTTT
>.|.|TRBJ2-5|TRBV29-1
CSVEGVEETQYF
TGCAGCGTTGAAGGGGTTGAGGAGACCCAGTACTTC
>once|.|TRBJ1-4|TRBV4-2
CASSQDHRVSGATNEKLFF
TGTGCCAGCAGCCAAGATCACCGGGTCTCAGGAGCAACTAATGAAAAACTGTTTTTT
>.|TRBD1|TRBJ2-7|TRBV27
CASSLGTGASYEQYF
TGTGCCAGCAGTTTAGGGACAGGGGCATCCTACGAGCAGTACTTC
>.|.|TRBJ1-4|TRBV7-8
CASSLPGRGEKLFF
TGTGCCAGCAGCTTACCCGGCCGGGGGGAAAAACTGTTTTTT
>.|TRBD1|TRBJ2-4|TRBV15
CATSRKDRGAGLAKNIQYF
TGTGCCACCAGCAGAAAGGACAGGGGCGCAGGTCTAGCCAAAAACATTCAGTACTTC
>.|TRBD2|TRBJ2-1|TRBV5-1
CASSLEGLGASYNEQFF
TGCGCCAGCAGCTTGGAGGGACTAGGGGCCTCCTACAATGAGCAGTTCTTC
>.|TRBD2|TRBJ2-1|TRBV30
CAWSVGGSSYNEQFF
TGTGCCTGGAGTGTGGGCGGGAGCTCCTACAATGAGCAGTTCTTC
>.|.|TRBJ2-7|TRBV7-6
CASSLEKARSSYEQYF
TGTGCCAGCAGCTTGGAAAAAGCCAGGAGCTCCTACGAGCAGTACTTC
>.|.|TRBJ2-7|TRBV11-2
CASSLGRHYEQYF
TGTGCCAGCAGCTTAGGTCGTCACTACGAGCAGTACTTC
>medium-sized|.|TRBJ2-3|TRBV6-1
CASQNTQYF
TGTGCCTCCCAAAATACGCAGTATTTT
>.|.|TRBJ2-7|TRBV6-5
CASSLLQAPHEQYF
TGTGCCAGCAGTTTGCTCCAGGCACCACACGAGCAGTACTTC
>.|TRBD1|TRBJ1-1|TRBV27
CASSYTTGVTTEAFF
TGTGCCAGCAGTTACACGACAGGGGTGACCACTGAAGCTTTCTTT
>.|TRBD2|TRBJ2-5|TRBV4-1
CASSQSGTSGYQETQYF
TGCGCCAGCAGCCAATCCGGGACTAGCGGTTACCAAGAGACCCAGTACTTC
>.|TRBD2|TRBJ2-1|TRBV13
CASSHAGTSVYNEQFF
TGTGCCAGCAGCCATGCCGGGACTAGCGTATACAATGAGCAGTTCTTC
>.|TRBD1|TRBJ2-7|TRBV7-9
CASSLQGVIDSYEQYF
TGTGCCAGCAGCTTGCAGGGGGTAATCGACTCCTACGAGCAGTACTTC
>.|TRBD2|TRBJ2-3|TRBV6-6
CASSVAGSVDTQYF
TGTGCCAGCAGTGTAGCGGGATCGGTCGATACGCAGTATTTT
>.|.|TRBJ2-7|TRBV11-2
CASSLDQTYEQYF
TGTGCCAGCAGCTTAGATCAGACATACGAGCAGTACTTC
>.|TRBD2|TRBJ2-3|TRBV7-2
CASSPLAVTDTQYF
TGTGCCAGCAGTCCACTAGCGGTCACAGATACGCAGTATTTT
>.|.|TRBJ2-2|TRBV5-1
CASSLGGTGELFF
TGCGCCAGCAGCTTGGGGGGCACCGGGGAGCTGTTTTTT
>.|.|TRBJ2-7|TRBV29-1
CSVGGQYEQYF
TGCAGCGTTGGGGGACAATACGAGCAGTACTTC
>.|.|TRBJ2-2|TRBV19
CASSIVGLGTGELFF
TGTGCCAGTAGTATAGTGGGTTTGGGGACCGGGGAGCTGTTTTTT
>.|.|TRBJ1-2|TRBV28
CASSPPGRGSYGYTF
TGTGCCAGCAGTCCCCCGGGGAGGGGGAGCTATGGCTACACCTTC
>.|.|TRBJ1-1|TRBV6-1
CASSEANFSEAFF
TGTGCCAGCAGTGAAGCCAACTTCTCTGAAGCTTTCTTT
>.|TRBD2|TRBJ2-5|TRBV7-9
CASSPSGSQETQYF
TGTGCCAGCAGCCCTAGCGGGAGCCAAGAGACCCAGTACTTC
>.|.|TRBJ2-1|TRBV7-8
CASSALGSGGYNEQFF
TGTGCCAGCAGCGCCCTGGGGAGTGGGGGATACAATGAGCAGTTCTTC
>large|.|TRBJ1-1|TRBV19
CASSRGGLNTEAFF
TGTGCCAGTAGCCGGGGGGGCCTGAACACTGAAGCTTTCTTT
>.|TRBD2|TRBJ2-7|TRBV15
CATSAPGLAGEGSYEQYF
TGTGCCACCAGCGCACCGGGACTAGCGGGAGAGGGGTCTTACGAGCAGTACTTC
>few|.|TRBJ2-7|TRBV18
CASSPDDGGYEQYF
TGTGCCAGCTCACCCGACGACGGGGGATACGAGCAGTACTTC
>.|TRBD2|TRBJ2-3|TRBV7-3
CASSPGLAQTDTQYF
TGTGCCAGCAGCCCGGGACTAGCGCAAACAGATACGCAGTATTTT
>.|TRBD2|TRBJ2-1|TRBV4-1
CASSQGTSGRGYEQFF
TGCGCCAGCAGCCAGGGGACTAGCGGGAGGGGGTATGAGCAGTTCTTC
>.|.|TRBJ1-3|TRBV2
CASSEEEVDSGNTIYF
TGTGCCAGCAGTGAAGAGGAGGTGGACTCTGGAAACACCATATATTTT
>once|TRBD2|TRBJ2-1|TRBV11-1
CASSSGLAGVNEQFF
TGTGCCAGCAGCTCGGGACTAGCGGGAGTTAATGAGCAGTTCTTC
>.|.|TRBJ2-3|TRBV20-1
CSAVGTDTQYF
TGCAGTGCTGTTGGAACAGATACGCAGTATTTT
>.|.|TRBJ2-5|TRBV30
CAWSVGAGETQYF
TGTGCCTGGAGTGTGGGGGCGGGCGAGACCCAGTACTTC
>.|TRBD1|TRBJ1-2|TRBV5-4
CASSLDRVYGYTF
TGTGCCAGCAGCCTGGACAGGGTCTATGGCTACACCTTC
>.|TRBD1|TRBJ2-7|TRBV18
CASSPNDRGSHEQYF
TGTGCCAGCTCACCTAATGACAGGGGATCCCACGAGCAGTACTTC
>.|TRBD2|TRBJ2-3|TRBV7-3
CASSQGLAKSTDTQYF
TGTGCCAGCAGCCAGGGACTAGCGAAGAGCACAGATACGCAGTATTTT
>.|TRBD2|TRBJ2-7|TRBV2
CASKGTSGWAAEQYF
TGTGCCAGCAAAGGGACTAGCGGGTGGGCCGCCGAGCAGTACTTC
>.|TRBD2|TRBJ2-7|TRBV7-2
CASSLWTSGDEQYF
TGTGCCAGCAGCTTATGGACTAGCGGGGACGAGCAGTACTTC
>.|TRBD1|TRBJ1-3|TRBV6-1
CASSEQGAGNTIYF
TGTGCCAGCAGCGAACAGGGGGCTGGAAACACCATATATTTT
>.|.|TRBJ2-1|TRBV27
CASSPGGNEQFF
TGTGCCAGCAGTCCAGGAGGGAATGAGCAGTTCTTC
>.|TRBD1|TRBJ2-3|TRBV14
CASSLFQGATDTQYF
TGTGCCAGCAGCCTATTCCAGGGGGCCACAGATACGCAGTATTTT
>.|TRBD1|TRBJ1-1|TRBV19
CASSKTGGKNTEAFF
TGTGCCAGTAGTAAGACAGGGGGCAAAAACACTGAAGCTTTCTTT
>few|.|TRBJ2-2|TRBV4-1
CASSPGPNTGELFF
TGCGCCAGCAGCCCCGGGCCTAACACCGGGGAGCTGTTTTTT
>.|TRBD1|TRBJ2-7|TRBV27
CASSGVQGFDEQYF
TGTGCCAGCAGTGGCGTACAGGGGTTCGACGAGCAGTACTTC
>.|.|TRBJ1-1|TRBV7-2
CASSSGPVNTEAFF
TGTGCCAGCAGCTCGGGTCCGGTGAACACTGAAGCTTTCTTT